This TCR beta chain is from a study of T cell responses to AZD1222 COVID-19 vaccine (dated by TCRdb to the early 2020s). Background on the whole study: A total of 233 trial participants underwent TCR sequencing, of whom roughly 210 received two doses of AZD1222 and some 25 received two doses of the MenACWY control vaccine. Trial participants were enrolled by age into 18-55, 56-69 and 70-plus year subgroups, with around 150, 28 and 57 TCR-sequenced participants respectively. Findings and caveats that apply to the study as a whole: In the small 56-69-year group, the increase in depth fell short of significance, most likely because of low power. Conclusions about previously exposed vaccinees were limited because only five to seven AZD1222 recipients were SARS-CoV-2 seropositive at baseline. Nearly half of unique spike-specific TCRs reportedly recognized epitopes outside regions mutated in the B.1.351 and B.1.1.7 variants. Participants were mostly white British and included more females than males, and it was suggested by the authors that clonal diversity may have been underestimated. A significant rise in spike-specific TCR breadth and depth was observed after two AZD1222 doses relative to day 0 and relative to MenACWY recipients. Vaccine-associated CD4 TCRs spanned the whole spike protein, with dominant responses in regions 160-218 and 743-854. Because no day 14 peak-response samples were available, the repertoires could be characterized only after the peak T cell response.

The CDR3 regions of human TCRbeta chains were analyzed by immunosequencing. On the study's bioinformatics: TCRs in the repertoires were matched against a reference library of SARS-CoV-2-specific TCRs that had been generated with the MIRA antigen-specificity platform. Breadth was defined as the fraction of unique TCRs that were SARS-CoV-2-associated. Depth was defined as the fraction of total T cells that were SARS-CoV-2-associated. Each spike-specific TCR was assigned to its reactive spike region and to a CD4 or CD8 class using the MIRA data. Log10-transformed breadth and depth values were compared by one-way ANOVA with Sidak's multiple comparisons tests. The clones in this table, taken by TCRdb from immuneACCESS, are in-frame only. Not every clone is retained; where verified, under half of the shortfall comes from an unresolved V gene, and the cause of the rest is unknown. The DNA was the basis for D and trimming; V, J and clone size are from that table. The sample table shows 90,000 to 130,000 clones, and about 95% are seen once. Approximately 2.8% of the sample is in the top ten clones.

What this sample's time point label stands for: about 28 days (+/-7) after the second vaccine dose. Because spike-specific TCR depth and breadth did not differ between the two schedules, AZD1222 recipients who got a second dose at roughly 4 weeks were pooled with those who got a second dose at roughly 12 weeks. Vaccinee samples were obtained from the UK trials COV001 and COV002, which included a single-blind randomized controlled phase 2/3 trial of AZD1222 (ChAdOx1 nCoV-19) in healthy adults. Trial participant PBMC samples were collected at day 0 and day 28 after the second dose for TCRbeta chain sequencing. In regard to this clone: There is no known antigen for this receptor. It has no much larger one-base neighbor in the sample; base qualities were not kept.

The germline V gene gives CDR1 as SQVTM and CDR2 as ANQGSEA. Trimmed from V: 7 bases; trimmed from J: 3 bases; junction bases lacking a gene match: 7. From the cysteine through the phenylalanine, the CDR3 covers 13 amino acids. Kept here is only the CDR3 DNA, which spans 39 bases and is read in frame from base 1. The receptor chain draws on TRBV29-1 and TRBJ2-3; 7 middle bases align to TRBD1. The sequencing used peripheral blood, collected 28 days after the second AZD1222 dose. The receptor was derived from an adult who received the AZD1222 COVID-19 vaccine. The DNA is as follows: TGCAGCGGACTGACAGGGAGTACAGATACGCAGTATTTT. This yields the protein CSGLTGSTDTQYF.